These T cell receptor beta chains were read from a single sample in a study of T-cell reconstitution after alpha-beta-depleted transplantation in children. MiXCR was run by TCRdb on the PCR reads, yielding one entry per CDR3 protein. The table shows 200,000 to 250,000 distinct CDR3 sequences, with about a tenth occurring only once. This material consisted of PBMCs, taken before TCRalphabeta/CD19-depleted stem cell transplant. The receptors were gathered from a child under two years old with acute myeloid leukemia, due to receive a stem cell transplant. Both conserved end residues are part of each CDR3. A D gene is named only where the DNA matches it firmly. Part of the rows lack a size; the others show once, few, many or a class for expanded clones.

D gene	V gene	J gene	clone size	CDR3 DNA	CDR3 protein
TRBD2	TRBV12-3/TRBV12-4	TRBJ2-2	many	TGTGCCAGCAGTTTAGGGACGACTAGCAGGGACACCGGGGAGCTGTTTTTT	CASSLGTTSRDTGELFF
NA	TRBV7-9	TRBJ2-1	many	TGTGCCAGCAGCAAGGGGCGGCCTGACGAGCAGTTCTTC	CASSKGRPDEQFF
NA	TRBV12-3/TRBV12-4	TRBJ2-1	many	TGTGCCAGCAGAGGGGGGGCGGGAGTAGGTGGTGAGCAGTTCTTC	CASRGGAGVGGEQFF
NA	TRBV5-1	TRBJ1-3	many	TGCGCCAGCAGCTTGTATCCGACCTCTGGAAACACCATATATTTT	CASSLYPTSGNTIYF
NA	TRBV7-2	TRBJ2-2	few	TGTGCCAGCAGCACGGACGGCCTAAACACCGGGGAGCTGTTTTTT	CASSTDGLNTGELFF
NA	TRBV20-1	TRBJ2-1	few	TGCAGTGCTCCCCCCAGCGGCCCTCATATTCTCAATGAGCAGTTCTTC	CSAPPSGPHILNEQFF
NA	TRBV27	TRBJ2-1	many	TGTGCCAGCAGTGGCCCCCTTTCCTCCTACAATGAGCAGTTCTTC	CASSGPLSSYNEQFF
NA	TRBV28	TRBJ1-6	many	TGTGCCAGCAGCTGGGTGGGGGGTTTAAATTCACCCCTCCACTTT	CASSWVGGLNSPLHF
TRBD2	TRBV12-3/TRBV12-4	TRBJ2-7	many	TGTGCCAGCAGTCCCCGGGAGGCAGAGCAGTACTTC	CASSPREAEQYF
NA	TRBV7-2	TRBJ1-1	many	TGTGCCAGCAGCTTAGTATCAGGGCAGAACACTGAAGCTTTCTTT	CASSLVSGQNTEAFF
NA	TRBV6-5	TRBJ2-3	many	TGTGCCAGCACCCCGCCGGGCCTCACAGATACGCAGTATTTT	CASTPPGLTDTQYF
NA	TRBV6-5	TRBJ1-6	many	TGTGCCAGCAGTCAAATTTTGGGAGCTTCACCCCTCCACTTT	CASSQILGASPLHF
NA	TRBV7-9	TRBJ2-4	many	TGTGCCAGCAGCTCTAACATTCAGTACTTC	CASSSNIQYF
NA	TRBV5-1	TRBJ1-2	many	TGCGCCAGCATTGGGGCCGGGGGCTTTGGCTACACCTTC	CASIGAGGFGYTF
TRBD1	TRBV29-1	TRBJ1-1	many	TGCAGCGTCCGTAACAGGGGGGTAGCCACTGAAGCTTTCTTT	CSVRNRGVATEAFF
NA	TRBV20-1	TRBJ1-1	NA	TGCAGGGCGACGGGTAACACTGAAGCTTTCTTT	CRATGNTEAFF
NA	TRBV20-1	TRBJ2-7	many	TGCAGTGCTGGACCCATAGGGACACATTACGAGCAGTACTTC	CSAGPIGTHYEQYF
NA	TRBV20-1	TRBJ2-7	many	TGCAGTGCTAGTTTACTGGACTACGAGCAGTACTTC	CSASLLDYEQYF
NA	TRBV5-1	TRBJ2-5	many	TGCGCCAGCAGCTTGGATACACCCCAAGAGACCCAGTACTTC	CASSLDTPQETQYF
TRBD1	TRBV20-1	TRBJ2-2	NA	TGCAGTGCTCGCCGGGACAGCCTCACCGGGGAGCTGTTTTTT	CSARRDSLTGELFF
TRBD1	TRBV6-1	TRBJ1-1	many	TGTGCCAGCAGTCAGGACAGGGGAGGGACTGAAGCTTTCTTT	CASSQDRGGTEAFF
TRBD2	TRBV7-2	TRBJ2-7	many	TGTGCCAGCAGCCTAACCAGCGGGAGGGCCCCTACCTACGAGCAGTACTTC	CASSLTSGRAPTYEQYF
NA	TRBV20-1	TRBJ2-3	many	TGCAGTGCCCCCCCGATCGGCCGCACAGATACGCAGTATTTT	CSAPPIGRTDTQYF
TRBD2	TRBV2	TRBJ2-7	few	TGTGCCAGCATCCGAAAGTTGGGAGCGGGGGGCTACGAGCAGTACTTC	CASIRKLGAGGYEQYF
NA	TRBV29-1	TRBJ1-1	once	TGCAGCGTTGTCTCTCTATCGAACACTGAAGCTTTCTTT	CSVVSLSNTEAFF
TRBD2	TRBV10-1	TRBJ2-3	NA	TGCGCCAGCGGCCCGACTAGCGGGGCCCTCAGAGATACGCAGTATTTT	CASGPTSGALRDTQYF
NA	TRBV28	TRBJ2-3	NA	TGTGCCATCCAGGGGGGGGGACCAGATACGCAGTATTTT	CAIQGGGPDTQYF
NA	TRBV20-1	TRBJ2-3	many	TGCAGTGCGCCTCCCCGCTGGCCAGATACGCAGTATTTT	CSAPPRWPDTQYF
TRBD2	TRBV7-2	TRBJ2-7	NA	TGTGCCAGCAGCTTACTGCGGACTAGCGGGAGTTCCTACGAGCAGTACTTC	CASSLLRTSGSSYEQYF
TRBD1	TRBV5-1	TRBJ1-2	many	TGCGCCAGCAGCTCCACCACCATCAAGGACAGGGGCGCCCATGGCTACACCTTC	CASSSTTIKDRGAHGYTF
NA	TRBV6-1	TRBJ2-4	many	TGTGCCAGCACAGACAGCCTCCTAGCCAAAAACATTCAGTACTTC	CASTDSLLAKNIQYF
TRBD2	TRBV5-6	TRBJ2-7	many	TGTGCCAGCAGCTTTACTAGCGGGAGGGCCGAGCAGTACTTC	CASSFTSGRAEQYF
TRBD2	TRBV27	TRBJ2-1	many	TGTGCCAGCAGTTTAGCGGGAGTTTACAATGAGCAGTTCTTC	CASSLAGVYNEQFF